The next 10 T cell receptor beta chains were all read from a single sample in a study of T cells in placental villitis. The immunoSEQ assay was v4. Some clones are missing from TCRdb's copy, which holds only in-frame ones; the method was immunoSEQ multiplex PCR. This sample has under 3,000 clones, with 80% to 85% found just once. The specimen sequenced was placental tissue containing maternal and fetal cells. The origin of the receptors is a human patient with infectious villitis; the placental T cells may come from both mother and fetus.

This clone appeared once. The genes are TRBV2 and TRBJ2-7, with 7 bases identical to TRBD1. CDR3 length: 14 residues. The germline gives CDR1 SNHLY, CDR2 FYNNEI. The junction had 3 bases not matched to a gene; V was cut back by 1 base and J by 3 bases. In DNA, the CDR3 is TGTGCCAGCAGTGAAGGGGGACAGAACTACGAGCAGTACTTC. Residues: CASSEGGQNYEQYF.

V and J are TRBV25-1 and TRBJ1-2; D is ambiguous. V was trimmed by 1 base and J by 2 bases, leaving 5 bases between them. CDR1 is MGHDK and CDR2 is SYGVNS in the germline V gene. The CDR3 spans 13 residues. This CDR3 is CASSELGNYGYTF. The CDR3 DNA is TGTGCCAGCAGTGAATTGGGAAACTATGGCTACACCTTC.

The gene calls are TRBV10-3 and TRBJ2-7; TRBD2 matches 9 bases. Germline lookup yields CDR1 ENHRY and CDR2 SYGVKD. This CDR3 region has 15 residues. V was clipped by 0 bases and J by 3 bases; unmatched bases: 3. The CDR3 spells CAISESGTSFYEQYF. The CDR3, as DNA: TGTGCCATCAGTGAGTCGGGGACTAGCTTCTACGAGCAGTACTTC.

This chain links TRBV5-1 with TRBJ1-1, with D possibly TRBD1 on 6 matching bases. The CDR3 is made up of 12 amino acids. V dropped 5 bases and J dropped 8 bases, with 13 bases sitting between them. Germline loops: CDR1 SGHRS, CDR2 YFSETQ. The CDR3 region has the DNA TGCGCCAGCAGTTTACAGGGTTTAGAAGCTTTCTTT. Its protein is CASSLQGLEAFF.

V and J are TRBV28 and TRBJ1-2; D unresolved. Germline V CDR1 and CDR2: MDHEN, SYDVKM. The CDR3 sequence is 13 residues long. Trimming stripped 6 bases from V and 1 base from J, with 9 bases between. In nucleotides, the CDR3 is TGTGCCAGCAGCCCTGTCCGTAACTATGGCTACACCTTC. This encodes CASSPVRNYGYTF.

The chain is built from TRBV4-1 and TRBJ2-7; D may correspond to TRBD1 or TRBD2 (5 bases each). Germline V lookup: CDR1 MGHRA, CDR2 YSYEKL. V was clipped by 1 base and J by 5 bases, with 15 bases between them. This CDR3 spans 15 amino acids. The CDR3 DNA reads as TGCGCCAGCAGCCAAGCGGGCAGGGAGAGGGACGAGCAGTACTTC. This gives the protein CASSQAGRERDEQYF.

This sequence joins TRBV5-5 and TRBJ2-7, with 9 positions matching TRBD1. Germline CDR1 is SGHKS and CDR2 is YYEKEE (reference sequence). This CDR3 has 15 residues. V trimming: 2 bases; J trimming: 2 bases; junction bases outside the gene matches: 5. The CDR3 coding sequence is TGTGCCAGCAGCTTCCGGGACAGGGCCCCCTACGAGCAGTACTTC. Protein sequence: CASSFRDRAPYEQYF.

This clone was seen only a few times. V and J are TRBV4-2 and TRBJ1-1; D is unresolved. This CDR3 is built from 13 residues. The germline V gene encodes CDR1 LGHNA and CDR2 YNFKEQ. The ends were cut back, 0 bases at V and 5 bases at J, with 7 bases in the middle. The CDR3 spells CASSQDKLTEAFF. The CDR3 nucleotides read TGTGCCAGCAGCCAAGATAAGTTGACTGAAGCTTTCTTT.

The chain joins TRBV18 to TRBJ2-3; D is possibly TRBD1 (6 bases). Trimming left V 8 bases short and J 2 bases short, with 14 bases between. This CDR3 has 14 residues. Germline values: CDR1 KGHSH, CDR2 LQKENI. The CDR3 protein is CASADSQSTDTQYF. DNA of the CDR3: TGTGCCAGCGCGGACAGTCAATCCACAGATACGCAGTATTTT.

The gene calls are TRBV19 and TRBJ2-1, with D uncertain. Germline CDR1 LNHDA, CDR2 SQIVND (reference sequence). The V and J ends lost 5 bases and 15 bases respectively, with 29 bases between them. The CDR3 loop spans 16 amino acids. The CDR3 DNA follows: TGTGCCAGTAGTCCCCGGTCCACCAGTTGGGAACTTGTTCCGTTCTTC. It encodes CASSPRSTSWELVPFF.